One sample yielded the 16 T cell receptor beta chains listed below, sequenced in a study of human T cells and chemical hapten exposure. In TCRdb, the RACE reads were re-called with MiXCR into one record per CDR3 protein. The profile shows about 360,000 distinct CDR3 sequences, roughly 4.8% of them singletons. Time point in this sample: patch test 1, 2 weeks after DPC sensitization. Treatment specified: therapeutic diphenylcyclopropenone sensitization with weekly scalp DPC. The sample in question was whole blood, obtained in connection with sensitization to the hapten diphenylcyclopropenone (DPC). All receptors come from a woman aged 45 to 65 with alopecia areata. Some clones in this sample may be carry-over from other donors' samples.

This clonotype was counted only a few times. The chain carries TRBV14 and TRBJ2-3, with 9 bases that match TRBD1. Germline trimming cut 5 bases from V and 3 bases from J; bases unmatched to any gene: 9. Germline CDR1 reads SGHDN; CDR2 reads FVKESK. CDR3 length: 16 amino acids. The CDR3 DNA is TGTGCCAGCAGCACCATTACAGGGGGCGCAACAGATACGCAGTATTTT. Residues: CASSTITGGATDTQYF.

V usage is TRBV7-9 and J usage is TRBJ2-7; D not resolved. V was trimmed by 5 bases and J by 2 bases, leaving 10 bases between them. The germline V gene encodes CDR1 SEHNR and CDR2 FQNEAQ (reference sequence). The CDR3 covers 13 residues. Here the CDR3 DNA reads TGTGCCAGCAGCCCCTCGAACGCCTACGAGCAGTACTTC. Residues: CASSPSNAYEQYF.

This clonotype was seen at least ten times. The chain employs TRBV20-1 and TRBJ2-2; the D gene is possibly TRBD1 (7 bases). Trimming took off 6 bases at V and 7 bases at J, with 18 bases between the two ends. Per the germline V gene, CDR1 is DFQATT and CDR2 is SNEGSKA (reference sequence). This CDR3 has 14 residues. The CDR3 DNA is TGCAGTGCCCCAAGCCAGGGGGAGGACGGGGAGCTGTTTTTT. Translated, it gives CSAPSQGEDGELFF.

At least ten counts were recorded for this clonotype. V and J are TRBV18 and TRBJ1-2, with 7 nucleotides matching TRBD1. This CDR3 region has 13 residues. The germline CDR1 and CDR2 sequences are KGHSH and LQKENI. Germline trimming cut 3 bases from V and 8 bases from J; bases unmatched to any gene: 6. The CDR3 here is CASSPGTAGGYTF. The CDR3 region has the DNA TGTGCCAGCTCACCCGGGACAGCCGGAGGCTACACCTTC.

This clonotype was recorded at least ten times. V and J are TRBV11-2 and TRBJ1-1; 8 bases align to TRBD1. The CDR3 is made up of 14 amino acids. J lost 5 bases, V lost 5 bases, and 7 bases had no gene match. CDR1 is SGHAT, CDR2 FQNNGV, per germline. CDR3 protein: CASSPGQGETEAFF. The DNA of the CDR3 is TGTGCCAGCAGCCCCGGACAGGGAGAGACTGAAGCTTTCTTT.

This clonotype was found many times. CDR3 region: CASSLLTGREAFF. CDR3 coding DNA: TGCGCCAGCAGCCTCCTGACAGGGCGTGAAGCTTTCTTT. This chain connects TRBV5-1 to TRBJ1-1; 7 nucleotides agree with TRBD1. The germline CDR1 and CDR2 sequences are SGHRS and YFSETQ. The ends lost 4 bases at V and 7 bases at J; junction bases unmatched: 7. The CDR3 is made up of 13 amino acids.

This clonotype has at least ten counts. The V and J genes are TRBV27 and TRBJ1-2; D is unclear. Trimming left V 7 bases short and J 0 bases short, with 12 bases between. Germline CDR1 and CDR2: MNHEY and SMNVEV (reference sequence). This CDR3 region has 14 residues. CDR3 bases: TGTGCCAGCAATTCCGCGGGGACTAACTATGGCTACACCTTC. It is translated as CASNSAGTNYGYTF.

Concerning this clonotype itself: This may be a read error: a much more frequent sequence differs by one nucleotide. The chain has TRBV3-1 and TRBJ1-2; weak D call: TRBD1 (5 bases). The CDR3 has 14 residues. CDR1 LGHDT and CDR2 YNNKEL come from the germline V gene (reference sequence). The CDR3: CGSSPTRGEAAKAF. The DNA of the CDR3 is TGTGGCAGCAGCCCGACGCGGGGGGAAGCGGCTAAGGCCTTC.

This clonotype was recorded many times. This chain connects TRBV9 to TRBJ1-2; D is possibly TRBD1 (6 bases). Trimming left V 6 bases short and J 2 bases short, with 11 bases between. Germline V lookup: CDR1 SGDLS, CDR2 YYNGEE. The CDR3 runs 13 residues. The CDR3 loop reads CASTLTGNYGYTF. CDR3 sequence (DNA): TGTGCCAGCACCCTCACAGGGAACTATGGCTACACCTTC.

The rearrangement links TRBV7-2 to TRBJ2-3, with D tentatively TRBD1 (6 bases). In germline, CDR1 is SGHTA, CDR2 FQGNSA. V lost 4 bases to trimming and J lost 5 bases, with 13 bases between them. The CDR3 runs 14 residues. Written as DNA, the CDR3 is TGTGCCAGCAGCTCACAGGGTAGGGGAGATACGCAGTATTTT. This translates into CASSSQGRGDTQYF.

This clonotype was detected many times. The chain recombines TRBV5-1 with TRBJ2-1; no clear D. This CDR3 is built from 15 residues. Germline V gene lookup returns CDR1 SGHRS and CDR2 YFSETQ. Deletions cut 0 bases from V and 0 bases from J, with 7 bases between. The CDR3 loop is CASSLDRVSYNEQFF. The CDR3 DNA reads TGCGCCAGCAGCTTGGACCGGGTCTCCTACAATGAGCAGTTCTTC.

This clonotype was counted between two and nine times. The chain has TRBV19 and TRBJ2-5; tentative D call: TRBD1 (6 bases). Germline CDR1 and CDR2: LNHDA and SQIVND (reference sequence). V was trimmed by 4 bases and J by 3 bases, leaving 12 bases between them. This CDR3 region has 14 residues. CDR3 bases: TGTGCCAGTAGTAAAAGCGGACAGAAAGAGACCCAGTACTTC. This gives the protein CASSKSGQKETQYF.

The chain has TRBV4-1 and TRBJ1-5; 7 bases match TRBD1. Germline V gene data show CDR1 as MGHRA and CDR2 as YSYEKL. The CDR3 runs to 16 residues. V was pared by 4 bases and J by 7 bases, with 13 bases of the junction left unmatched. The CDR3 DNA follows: TGCGCCAGCAGCCCCCAAGAAGCAGGGGGTAACCAGCCCCAGCATTTT. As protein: CASSPQEAGGNQPQHF.

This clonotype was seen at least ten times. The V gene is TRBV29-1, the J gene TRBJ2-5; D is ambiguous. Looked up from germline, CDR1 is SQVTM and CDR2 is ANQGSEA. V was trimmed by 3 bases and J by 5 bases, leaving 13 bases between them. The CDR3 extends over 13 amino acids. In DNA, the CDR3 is TGCAGCGTTGAGAAAGAGGCCCGGGAGACCCAGTACTTC. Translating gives CSVEKEARETQYF.

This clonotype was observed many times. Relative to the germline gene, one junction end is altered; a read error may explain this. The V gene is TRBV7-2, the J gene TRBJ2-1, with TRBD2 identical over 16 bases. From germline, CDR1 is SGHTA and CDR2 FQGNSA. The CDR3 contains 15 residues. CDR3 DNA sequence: TGTGCCAGCAGCTTAGAAGGGACTAGCGGGAGGGCCCCCCTCTTC. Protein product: CASSLEGTSGRAPLF.

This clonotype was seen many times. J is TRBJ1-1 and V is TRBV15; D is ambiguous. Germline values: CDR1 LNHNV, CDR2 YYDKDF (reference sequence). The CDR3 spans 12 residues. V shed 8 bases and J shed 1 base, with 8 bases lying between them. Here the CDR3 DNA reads TGTGCCACCGGGTCCCGGAACACTGAAGCTTTCTTT. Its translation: CATGSRNTEAFF.